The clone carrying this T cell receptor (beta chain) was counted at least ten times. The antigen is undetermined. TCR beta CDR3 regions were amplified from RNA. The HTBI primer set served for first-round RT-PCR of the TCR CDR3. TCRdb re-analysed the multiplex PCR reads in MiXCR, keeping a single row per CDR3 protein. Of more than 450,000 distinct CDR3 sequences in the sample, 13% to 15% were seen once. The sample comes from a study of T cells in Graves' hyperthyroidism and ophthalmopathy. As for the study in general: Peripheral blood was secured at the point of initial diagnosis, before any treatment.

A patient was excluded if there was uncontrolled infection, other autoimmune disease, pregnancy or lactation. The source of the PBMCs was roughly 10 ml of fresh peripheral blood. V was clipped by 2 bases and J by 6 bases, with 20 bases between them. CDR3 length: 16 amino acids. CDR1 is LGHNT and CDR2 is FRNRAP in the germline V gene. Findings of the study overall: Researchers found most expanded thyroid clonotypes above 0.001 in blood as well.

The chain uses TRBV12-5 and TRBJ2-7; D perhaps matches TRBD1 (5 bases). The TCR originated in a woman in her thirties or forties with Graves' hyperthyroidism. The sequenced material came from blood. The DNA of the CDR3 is TGTGCTAGTGGTTTGAGCCCGGAACCCAGGGCTCTCGAGCAGTACTTC. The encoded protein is CASGLSPEPRALEQYF.